The 21 T cell receptor beta chains below were found in one sample sequenced in a study of response to subunit inactivated influenza vaccine listed by TCRdb under 2018. Library method: RT-PCR. Instrument on record: Illumina HiSeq 2500. The raw public data were reprocessed by TCRdb itself: fastp quality trimming at Q25, MiXCR clonotype calling, in-frame beta chains only. Entries that share a CDR3 protein sequence are merged under the most common genes and DNA. Here the sample has hundreds of thousands of distinct CDR3 sequences; about 8% occur a single time. The top ten hold 10% to 15% of the sample. This sample comprised PBMCs from blood, obtained around 25 months after vaccination. These receptors were obtained from a man in his fifties or sixties who received an inactivated influenza vaccine. Donor details come from another sample of the same person, matched by shared clones.

This clonotype was seen ten or more times. The V call is TRBV6-5, the J call TRBJ2-7; tentative D call: TRBD2 (5 bases). Germline V gives CDR1 MNHEY, CDR2 SVGAGI. The CDR3 runs 14 residues. Trimming removed 4 bases from V and 2 bases from J, with 12 bases in between. CDR3 coding DNA: TGTGCCAGCAGTTTGCGGGTCGTCCCCTACGAGCAGTACTTC. This gives the protein CASSLRVVPYEQYF.

This clonotype was observed at least ten times. The genes are TRBV6-2 or TRBV6-3 and TRBJ2-7; D unresolved. Germline values: CDR1 MNHEY, CDR2 SVGEGT. This CDR3 region has 13 residues. Trimming pared 5 bases from V and 1 base from J, leaving 9 bases between. CDR3 region: CASSNEVSYEQYF. The CDR3 nucleotides read TGTGCCAGCAGTAACGAGGTATCCTACGAGCAGTACTTC.

V and J are TRBV12-3 or TRBV12-4 and TRBJ1-2, with 7 nucleotides matching TRBD1. The CDR3 contains 16 residues. The trim removed 6 bases at V and 4 bases at J, leaving 14 bases unmatched. CDR3 bases: TGTGCCAGCAGAATGCCGGACAGGAAACCCTTCTATGGCTACACCTTC. It specifies CASRMPDRKPFYGYTF.

This CDR3 is CASSPSGTGSYNEQFF. The CDR3 DNA reads as TGTGCCAGCAGCCCCTCGGGCACAGGTTCCTACAATGAGCAGTTCTTC. The chain links TRBV28 to TRBJ2-1; possibly TRBD1 for D (5 bases). The germline CDR1 and CDR2 sequences are MDHEN and SYDVKM. This CDR3 is built from 16 residues. The ends were cut back, 6 bases at V and 1 base at J, with 16 bases in the middle. Full variable domain (rest looked up from reference TRBV28 and TRBJ2-1): DVKVTQSSRYLVKRTGEKVFLECVQDMDHENMFWYRQDPGLGLRLIYFSYDVKMKEKGDIPEGYSVSREKKERFSLILESASTNQTSMYLCASSPSGTGSYNEQFFGPGTRLTVL.

This clonotype showed up many times. The gene calls are TRBV7-2 and TRBJ1-1, with D maybe TRBD1 (5 bases). Germline V gene sequence: CDR1 SGHTA, CDR2 FQGNSA. V gave up 5 bases and J gave up 2 bases, with 12 bases separating them. The CDR3 length is 14 residues. This CDR3 reads CASSPGRGNTEAFF. CDR3 DNA: TGTGCCAGCAGCCCGGGACGGGGTAACACTGAAGCTTTCTTT.

This clonotype occurred a few times. The chain links TRBV4-1 to TRBJ2-7; possibly TRBD1 or TRBD2 for D (5 bases each). With 3 bases removed from V and 2 bases from J, the gap between germline ends came to 14 bases. Looked up from germline, CDR1 is MGHRA and CDR2 is YSYEKL. The CDR3 covers 15 residues. CDR3 loop: CASSQITGLPYEQYF. The CDR3 DNA reads TGCGCCAGCAGCCAGATAACGGGGCTGCCCTACGAGCAGTACTTC.

This clonotype was seen at least ten times. V usage is TRBV4-3 and J usage is TRBJ1-1; D ambiguous. V was trimmed by 3 bases and J by 0 bases, leaving 11 bases between them. CDR1 is LGHNA, CDR2 YSLEER, per germline. This CDR3 region has 15 residues. CDR3 residues: CASSQTGQMNTEAFF. In DNA, the CDR3 is TGCGCCAGCAGCCAGACGGGCCAGATGAACACTGAAGCTTTCTTT.

Note on this clonotype: At one end the junction does not follow the germline gene, possibly because of a read error. The V gene is TRBV24-1, the J gene TRBJ2-1; either TRBD1 or TRBD2 may fit D (5 bases each). CDR1 is KGHDR and CDR2 is SFDVKD in the germline V gene. The CDR3 runs 19 residues. The CDR3 region is CAASEFPGPASVAYNEQFF. In DNA, the CDR3 is TGTGCCGCCAGTGAATTCCCGGGACCAGCTTCCGTCGCCTACAATGAGCAGTTCTTC.

This chain uses TRBV20-1 with TRBJ1-5, with unresolved D. The CDR3 runs 14 residues. Trimming removed 2 bases from V and 6 bases from J, with 14 bases in between. The germline V gene encodes CDR1 DFQATT and CDR2 SNEGSKA (reference sequence). The CDR3 region has the DNA TGCAGTGCTAGAAATCTAGTGGTGGGTCAGCCCCAGCATTTT. Its protein is CSARNLVVGQPQHF.

This chain links TRBV20-1 with TRBJ2-1; 7 bases are a match to TRBD1. This CDR3 is 14 amino acids long. CDR1 and CDR2 from the germline V gene are DFQATT and SNEGSKA (reference sequence). V shed 1 base and J 3 bases; nucleotides not matched to a gene: 3. The CDR3 sequence is CSARVGQRYNEQFF. For the CDR3, the DNA is TGCAGTGCTAGAGTGGGACAGCGCTACAATGAGCAGTTCTTC.

This clonotype was observed a handful of times. The chain uses TRBV5-1 and TRBJ2-1; 12 bases agree with TRBD2. Germline CDR1 is SGHRS and CDR2 is YFSETQ. V shed 4 bases, J shed 3 bases, and the junction held 5 bases outside the gene matches. The CDR3 extends over 16 amino acids. CDR3: CASSIWTSGDYNEQFF. The DNA of the CDR3 is TGCGCCAGCAGCATATGGACTAGCGGGGACTACAATGAGCAGTTCTTC.

This sequence joins TRBV11-2 and TRBJ2-5; the D gene could be TRBD1 or TRBD2 (5 bases each). V was cut by 6 bases and J by 2 bases, with 16 bases left in between. Germline values: CDR1 SGHAT, CDR2 FQNNGV. This CDR3 is 15 amino acids long. The CDR3 DNA is TGTGCCAGCAGAAACCACGGGACGGGGCAAGAGACCCAGTACTTC. It encodes CASRNHGTGQETQYF.

CDR3 in DNA: TGCAGTGCCCGGCACGTTACAGGGGGAGGATGGGGAGCTTTCTTT. This sequence encodes CSARHVTGGGWGAFF. The V and J genes are TRBV20-1 and TRBJ1-1, with TRBD1 identical over 8 bases. Unmatched junction bases numbered 19, after V lost 6 bases and J lost 10 bases. Germline lookup yields CDR1 DFQATT and CDR2 SNEGSKA (reference sequence). The CDR3 consists of 15 residues.

This clonotype was recorded many times. The genes are TRBV5-1 and TRBJ2-7, with 7 bases lining up with TRBD1. Germline lookup yields CDR1 SGHRS and CDR2 YFSETQ. V dropped 1 base and J dropped 3; count of bases not matched to a gene: 10. This CDR3 has 16 residues. CDR3 loop: CASSLSPTGTIYEQYF. The CDR3 DNA is TGCGCCAGCAGCTTGTCCCCGACAGGGACAATCTACGAGCAGTACTTC.

The gene calls are TRBV3-1 and TRBJ2-3, with 7 bases fitting TRBD1. Losses at the gene ends were 3 bases for V and 2 bases for J; bases not matched to a gene: 17. This CDR3 spans 19 amino acids. In germline, CDR1 is LGHDT, CDR2 YNNKEL (reference sequence). The CDR3 sequence is CASSHRQGYSSHPTDTQYF. CDR3 coding DNA: TGTGCCAGCAGCCATCGACAGGGATACTCCTCCCACCCCACAGATACGCAGTATTTT.

This clonotype has a handful of counts. The J gene is TRBJ2-1, the V gene TRBV15; no clear D gene. Trimming stripped 3 bases from V and 6 bases from J, with 15 bases between. CDR1 is LNHNV, CDR2 YYDKDF, per germline (reference sequence). The CDR3 runs 15 residues. The DNA of the CDR3 is TGTGCCACCAGCAGGAGAAATATGGTACCCAATGAGCAGTTCTTC. This encodes CATSRRNMVPNEQFF.

This clonotype was recorded many times. The chain carries TRBV7-2 and TRBJ2-7; D not certain. The CDR3 length is 13 residues. Germline V gene lookup returns CDR1 SGHTA and CDR2 FQGNSA. V was clipped by 5 bases and J by 2 bases, with 10 bases between them. The CDR3 sequence: CASSPITAYEQYF. For the CDR3, the DNA is TGTGCCAGCAGCCCCATAACAGCCTACGAGCAGTACTTC.

In this sample, this clonotype turned up many times. This chain links TRBV3-1 with TRBJ2-7; D remains ambiguous. The V end was cut by 2 bases, the J end by 7 bases, with 6 bases between. The CDR3 has 11 residues. Germline V gene data show CDR1 as LGHDT and CDR2 as YNNKEL (reference sequence). The DNA for the CDR3 is TGTGCCAGCAGCCAACGACTGGAGCAGTACTTC. It specifies CASSQRLEQYF.

At least ten counts were recorded for this clonotype. This rearrangement joins TRBV12-3 or TRBV12-4 to TRBJ2-3; TRBD1 matches 8 bases. This CDR3 is built from 17 residues. Trimming took 2 bases from V and 1 from J; bases not matched to a gene: 8. The CDR3 DNA is TGTGCCAGCAGTTTAAGCCCCGGGACAGGACGCACAGATACGCAGTATTTT. This translates into CASSLSPGTGRTDTQYF.

The sample holds a few counts of this clonotype. The chain is built from TRBV7-9 and TRBJ2-3, with 7 nucleotides matching TRBD1. The CDR3 extends over 17 amino acids. V lost 2 bases to trimming and J lost 2 bases; unmatched junction nucleotides: 10. Germline V CDR1 and CDR2: SEHNR, FQNEAQ (reference sequence). The DNA of the CDR3 is TGTGCCAGCAGCTTACCCCGGACAGGAACGTTCACAGATACGCAGTATTTT. It specifies CASSLPRTGTFTDTQYF.

The chain links TRBV4-3 to TRBJ2-1, with 8 bases matching TRBD2. The CDR3 has 15 residues. The V gene's germline CDR1 is LGHNA and CDR2 YSLEER. Unmatched junction bases numbered 9, after V lost 4 bases and J lost 7 bases. In nucleotides, the CDR3 is TGCGCCAGCAGCCGCCTGCCGGGAGGGCCAAATGAGCAGTTCTTC. This gives the protein CASSRLPGGPNEQFF.